This T cell receptor (beta chain) appears in the sequencing data of a study of T cells after yellow fever vaccination. Regarding the study as a whole: Shared CD4/CD8 clonotypes were a small share, likely from convergent recombination. Booster sampling recovered most clones from primary vaccination (96% CD4, around 88% CD8).

Concerning this clonotype itself: The antigen remains unidentified.

MiXCR, applied by TCRdb to the 5' RACE reads, yields one record per CDR3 protein. The sample includes around 350,000 distinct CDR3 sequences, 6.2% of them seen just once. The CDR3 sequence is 17 residues long. Germline assignment: CDR1 SGHVS and CDR2 FNYEAQ. V dropped 1 base and J dropped 4 bases, with 20 bases sitting between them. This specimen consisted of PBMCs, obtained 5 days after the yellow fever booster vaccination. The V gene is TRBV7-6, the J gene TRBJ2-7; possible D gene TRBD2, 6 bases. The sequence was collected from a man in his thirties or forties who received the YFV17D yellow fever vaccine. The DNA of the CDR3 is TGTGCCAGCAGCTTAGTATCTAGCGACGTCTCAGGATACGAGCAGTACTTC. Its protein is CASSLVSSDVSGYEQYF.